Below are 14 T cell receptor beta chains sequenced from a single sample in a study of cytotoxic CD8 clonotypes in ibrutinib-treated CLL. Assay: immunoSEQ multiplex PCR; the TCRdb copy retains only in-frame clones and omits some. The sample has 40,000 or so clones; around 53% are singletons. The specimen comprised PBMCs, sampled before ibrutinib treatment. The origin of the receptors is a human donor with chronic lymphocytic leukemia.

The chain is built from TRBV18 and TRBJ2-5; TRBD2 is a possible D gene (5 bases). Germline V gives CDR1 KGHSH, CDR2 LQKENI. CDR3 length: 15 amino acids. Trimming shortened V by 3 bases and J by 2 bases, and 13 bases separated the two germline ends. CDR3 in DNA: TGTGCCAGCTCACCGACGCACACGGGGCAAGAGACCCAGTACTTC. Translated, it gives CASSPTHTGQETQYF.

In its sample, this clone was seen a few times. The chain uses TRBV9 and TRBJ1-4; D is ambiguous. Germline CDR1 and CDR2: SGDLS and YYNGEE. CDR3 size: 14 residues. The V end was cut by 3 bases, the J end by 4 bases, with 10 bases between. The CDR3 DNA follows: TGTGCCAGCAGCGCCTACAAACATAATGAAAAACTGTTTTTT. It codes for CASSAYKHNEKLFF.

The chain joins TRBV4-1 to TRBJ2-1, with 9 nucleotides matching TRBD2. The germline CDR1 and CDR2 sequences are MGHRA and YSYEKL. V lost 4 bases and J lost 0; bases outside the gene matches: 7. This CDR3 has 17 amino acids. The CDR3, as DNA: TGCGCCAGCAGCCCCCGGGGAGCGGGGGGCTCCTACAATGAGCAGTTCTTC. This sequence encodes CASSPRGAGGSYNEQFF.

J is TRBJ2-1 and V is TRBV7-2; 9 positions agree with TRBD2. Germline values: CDR1 SGHTA, CDR2 FQGNSA. The CDR3 totals 12 residues. J gave up 12 bases and V 5 bases, and 5 bases lay outside the gene matches. CDR3 in amino acids: CASSPRLAAQFF. The CDR3 DNA reads TGTGCCAGCAGCCCCAGACTAGCGGCGCAGTTCTTC.

The chain employs TRBV25-1 and TRBJ2-7, with 9 positions matching TRBD1. Losses at the gene ends were 4 bases for V and 6 bases for J; bases not matched to a gene: 1. Germline CDR1 MGHDK, CDR2 SYGVNS. This CDR3 region has 12 residues. CDR3: CASSGDRAEQYF. CDR3 DNA: TGTGCCAGCAGTGGGGACAGGGCCGAGCAGTACTTC.

J is TRBJ1-5 and V is TRBV11-3; 8 bases line up with TRBD1. The CDR3 is 18 residues long. V trimming: 5 bases; J trimming: 8 bases; junction bases outside the gene matches: 20. CDR1 is SGHNT, CDR2 YENEEA, per germline. The CDR3 DNA reads TGTGCCAGCAGCCTCACTCGAGGGGGACAGGTGTGCCTCAAGCCCCAGCATTTT. Translation gives CASSLTRGGQVCLKPQHF.

In regard to this clone: One junction end disagrees with the germline gene, perhaps due to a read error. The chain has TRBV7-7 and TRBJ1-1; D is ambiguous. The CDR3 covers 17 residues. Germline V gene data show CDR1 as SSHAT and CDR2 as FNYEAQ (reference sequence). The CDR3: CASSLVSWAGLNTEAFF. The CDR3, as DNA: TGTGCTAGCAGCTTAGTGAGTTGGGCAGGTCTGAACACTGAAGCTTTCTTT.

This clone was seen a single time. The CDR3 nucleotides are TGTGCCAGCAGCGGGACTAGCGGGGGTCCTATCTACGAGCAGTACTTC. Protein sequence: CASSGTSGGPIYEQYF. The chain combines TRBV11-1 with TRBJ2-7; the match to TRBD2 covers 14 bases. The CDR3 loop spans 16 amino acids. Germline V gene lookup returns CDR1 SGHAT and CDR2 FQDESV (reference sequence). The J segment lost 3 bases and the V segment lost 5 bases, leaving 6 bases of the junction unmatched.

This clone has a handful of counts. The rearrangement joins TRBV18 to TRBJ2-7, with D hard to call. Trimming took off 3 bases at V and 0 bases at J, with 12 bases between the two ends. The CDR3 consists of 15 residues. From germline, CDR1 is KGHSH and CDR2 LQKENI. In DNA form, the CDR3 reads TGTGCCAGCTCACCCGGAGTCCTCGTCTCCTACGAGCAGTACTTC. As protein: CASSPGVLVSYEQYF.

This clone showed up just a few times. The chain combines TRBV10-3 with TRBJ2-6; possible D gene TRBD2, 5 bases. Germline CDR1 ENHRY, CDR2 SYGVKD. The germline V and J ends were trimmed by 0 bases and 1 base, with 7 bases remaining between them. The CDR3 loop spans 16 amino acids. CDR3 sequence: CAISESGLSGANVLTF. Here the CDR3 DNA reads TGTGCCATCAGTGAGTCAGGACTGTCTGGGGCCAACGTCCTGACTTTC.

The chain joins TRBV5-1 to TRBJ2-5, with D possibly matching TRBD2 (7 bases). Germline-derived CDR1 and CDR2 are SGHRS and YFSETQ. The ends were cut back, 1 base at V and 2 bases at J, with 12 bases in the middle. The CDR3 is 15 amino acids. In DNA, the CDR3 is TGCGCCAGCAGCTTGAAGGGGGGGCTACAAGAGACCCAGTACTTC. This codes for CASSLKGGLQETQYF. The variable domain in full, with the rest retrieved from reference TRBV5-1 and TRBJ2-5, is KAGVTQTPRYLIKTRGQQVTLSCSPISGHRSVSWYQQTPGQGLQFLFEYFSETQRNKGNFPGRFSGRQFSNSRSEMNVSTLELGDSALYLCASSLKGGLQETQYFGPGTRLLVL.

This chain uses TRBV11-1 with TRBJ1-4; D perhaps matches TRBD1 (5 bases). Trimming took off 3 bases at V and 5 bases at J, with 7 bases between the two ends. Per the germline V gene, CDR1 is SGHAT and CDR2 is FQDESV (reference sequence). The CDR3 totals 13 residues. The CDR3 spells CASSFGGNEKLFF. CDR3 DNA: TGTGCCAGCAGCTTCGGGGGAAATGAAAAACTGTTTTTT. Full variable domain (rest looked up from reference TRBV11-1 and TRBJ1-4): EAEVAQSPRYKITEKSQAVAFWCDPISGHATLYWYRQILGQGPELLVQFQDESVVDDSQLPKDRFSAERLKGVDSTLKIQPAELGDSAMYLCASSFGGNEKLFFGSGTQLSVL.

This clone was seen a few times. The J gene is TRBJ1-1, the V gene TRBV30, with D possibly matching TRBD1 (5 bases). Deletions cut 6 bases from V and 12 bases from J, with 17 bases between. CDR1 is GTSNPN, CDR2 SVGIG, per germline (reference sequence). The CDR3 is 11 amino acids. CDR3 loop: CACPTPGRTFF. CDR3 coding DNA: TGTGCCTGTCCGACACCGGGACGGACTTTCTTT.

The rearrangement links TRBV4-1 to TRBJ2-1; 12 bases are a match to TRBD2. Looked up from germline, CDR1 is MGHRA and CDR2 is YSYEKL. With V trimmed by 2 bases and J by 7 bases, 6 bases remained unmatched. The CDR3 runs to 16 residues. The CDR3 DNA reads as TGCGCCAGCAGCCAATCGCGCCTAGCGGGGGGGAATGAGCAGTTCTTC. It translates to CASSQSRLAGGNEQFF.